This T cell receptor beta chain was obtained from a study of shared clonotypes between healthy human individuals. Germline V CDR1 and CDR2: SEHNR, FQNEAQ (reference sequence). CDR3 length: 15 residues. Trimming removed 2 bases at V and 3 bases at J, with 14 bases between. CD45RO-negative, CCR7-positively selected cells formed the naive CD8 fraction, excluding terminally differentiated effector memory CD45RA+ cells. Produced via immunoSEQ multiplex PCR; TCRdb's table is partial and in-frame only. This sample has fewer than 700,000 clones; about 95% occur once, and the top ten carry 0.11%. The gene calls are TRBV7-9 and TRBJ2-7; possibly TRBD1 for D (5 bases). Material: naive CD8+ T cells sorted from blood. This sequence originates from a woman aged 25-40 years in good health. CDR3 protein: CASSLYWGRVYEQYF. For the CDR3, the DNA is TGTGCCAGCAGCTTATATTGGGGCAGGGTCTACGAGCAGTACTTC.